This passage covers 9 T cell receptor beta chains from one sample sequenced in a study of shared clonotypes between healthy human individuals. Measured with immunoSEQ multiplex PCR; TCRdb has only the in-frame clones, and not every one. The table includes fewer than 1.4 million clones, about 84% detected once. The sample taken for sequencing was memory CD4+ T cells from PBMCs. As to subset: CD45RA-negative fraction. Every receptor here comes from a young man in good health. Some clones in this sample may be carry-over from other donors' samples.

This rearrangement joins TRBV7-9 to TRBJ2-1; possibly TRBD2 for D (5 bases). V shed 5 bases and J shed 0 bases, with 20 bases lying between them. The CDR3 loop spans 18 amino acids. Looked up from germline, CDR1 is SEHNR and CDR2 is FQNEAQ (reference sequence). The CDR3 nucleotides are TGTGCCAGCAGCCCGAGTCTTGGAGGCCGTTTCTCCTACAATGAGCAGTTCTTC. It specifies CASSPSLGGRFSYNEQFF.

This chain connects TRBV14 to TRBJ2-5; D gene uncertain. This CDR3 spans 13 amino acids. The V end lost 4 bases, the J end lost 7 bases, and 13 bases lay between the germline ends. Germline V gives CDR1 SGHDN, CDR2 FVKESK. CDR3 in amino acids: CASSPRLRGTQYF. For the CDR3, the DNA is TGTGCCAGCAGCCCCCGACTGAGAGGGACCCAGTACTTC.

The V call is TRBV7-3, the J call TRBJ2-1; possible D gene TRBD2, 5 bases. V dropped 5 bases and J dropped 8 bases, with 16 bases sitting between them. Germline assignment: CDR1 SGHTA and CDR2 FQGTGA. The CDR3 length is 14 residues. This chain's CDR3 is CASSVHRGGDEQFF. The CDR3 DNA sequence: TGTGCCAGCAGCGTACACCGGGGTGGAGATGAGCAGTTCTTC.

The CDR3 nucleotides read TGTGCCAGCAGCGTTTCCGGGGGGGCTGAGCAGTTCTTC. As protein: CASSVSGGAEQFF. The chain uses TRBV9 and TRBJ2-1, with 8 nucleotides matching TRBD2. Germline V lookup: CDR1 SGDLS, CDR2 YYNGEE. Unmatched junction bases numbered 4, after V lost 2 bases and J lost 9 bases. CDR3 length: 13 amino acids.

This chain links TRBV7-2 with TRBJ1-1; perhaps TRBD1 as D (6 bases). The germline V gene has CDR1 SGHTA and CDR2 FQGNSA. V was clipped by 6 bases and J by 5 bases, with 16 bases between them. There are 14 residues in the CDR3. The CDR3 nucleotides read TGTGCCAGCAGGTTACAGGGATCCCGAACTGAAGCTTTCTTT. Translated, it gives CASRLQGSRTEAFF.

This chain connects TRBV28 to TRBJ2-1, with 12 bases that match TRBD2. V gave up 2 bases and J gave up 8 bases; unmatched junction bases: 4. From germline, CDR1 is MDHEN and CDR2 SYDVKM. This CDR3 has 15 amino acids. The CDR3 DNA is TGTGCCAGCAGTTTAACTAGCGGGAGGACTCATGAGCAGTTCTTC. The encoded protein is CASSLTSGRTHEQFF.

This clone was seen just once. A far larger clone is just one base off, so this is likely a read error. This chain connects TRBV10-3 to TRBJ2-5, with a weak D call TRBD2 (5 bases). CDR3 length equals 15 residues. Germline CDR1 and CDR2: ENHRY and SYGVKD. CDR3 sequence: CAVSESRAEQETQYF. The CDR3 DNA sequence: TGTGCCGTCAGTGAGTCCCGAGCGGAACAAGAGACCCAGTACTTC.

This clone was seen once. V and J are TRBV6-6 and TRBJ1-5; 9 positions match TRBD1. After removal of 4 bases from V and 7 bases from J, the junction contained 8 bases not matched to a gene. Germline V gene sequence: CDR1 MNHNY, CDR2 SVGAGI (reference sequence). This CDR3 is built from 15 residues. The CDR3 DNA follows: TGTGCCAGCAGTTTCACGGACAGGGGTAACCAGCCCCAGCATTTT. It yields the protein CASSFTDRGNQPQHF.

This chain uses TRBV29-1 with TRBJ2-7; no clear D gene. The germline V gene encodes CDR1 SQVTM and CDR2 ANQGSEA. The length of the CDR3 is 12 residues. The CDR3 DNA sequence: TGCAGTGCCTCCAGGTCAGAATACGAGCAGTACTTC. Protein sequence: CSASRSEYEQYF.